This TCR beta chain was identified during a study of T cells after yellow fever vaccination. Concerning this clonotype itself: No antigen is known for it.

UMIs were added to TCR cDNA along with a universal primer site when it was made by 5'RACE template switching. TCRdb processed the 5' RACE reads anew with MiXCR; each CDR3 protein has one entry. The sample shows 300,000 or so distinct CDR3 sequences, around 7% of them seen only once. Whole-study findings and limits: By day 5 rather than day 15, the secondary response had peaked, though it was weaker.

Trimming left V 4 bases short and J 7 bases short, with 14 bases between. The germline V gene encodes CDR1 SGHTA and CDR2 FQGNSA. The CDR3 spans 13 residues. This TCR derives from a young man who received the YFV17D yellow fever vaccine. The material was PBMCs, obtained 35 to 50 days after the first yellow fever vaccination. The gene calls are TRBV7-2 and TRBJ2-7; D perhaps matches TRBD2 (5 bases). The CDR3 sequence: CASSSDLPREQYF. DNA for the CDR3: TGTGCCAGCAGCTCGGACTTGCCCAGAGAGCAGTACTTC.